This section outlines one T cell receptor (beta chain) sequence together with its context. Its antigen is still unknown. This entry belongs to a study of CD8 T cells in ankylosing spondylitis. Quantitative 5'-RACE with molecular barcodes produced the TCR beta libraries. One entry per CDR3 protein results from TCRdb running MiXCR on the 5' RACE reads. Counted here are 350,000 to 400,000 distinct CDR3 sequences, around 20% occurring once; the ten biggest clones make up around 13%. Overall study results and limits: Ankylosing spondylitis blood appeared to carry a characteristic TCR beta motif of under ten highly homologous variants. There were earlier reports of some motif variants in reactive arthritis synovial fluid and blood.

The receptor was derived from a male donor with ankylosing spondylitis or in good health (not recorded which). Sequencing input: blood, either unsorted or a sorted T cell fraction (not recorded which).

The CDR3 is CASSGGTGLTYEQYF. CDR3 DNA sequence: TGTGCCAGCAGCGGGGGGACAGGACTTACTTACGAGCAGTACTTC. V gene TRBV5-6 combines with J gene TRBJ2-7, with 8 bases lining up with TRBD1. Germline CDR1 reads SGHDT; CDR2 reads YYEEEE. V gave up 4 bases and J gave up 4 bases; unmatched junction bases: 10. The CDR3 spans 15 residues.